The sequence of this T cell receptor (beta chain) was determined in a study of cytotoxic CD8 clonotypes in ibrutinib-treated CLL. This CDR3 is 13 amino acids long. The germline gives CDR1 ENHRY, CDR2 SYGVKD. V dropped 10 bases and J dropped 0 bases, with 9 bases sitting between them. Generated by immunoSEQ multiplex PCR, the TCRdb table keeps only in-frame clones and is missing some. The table lists about 49,000 clones, approximately 53% of them singletons. This sample comprised PBMCs, obtained after 12 months of ibrutinib treatment. The source is a human donor with chronic lymphocytic leukemia. This chain links TRBV10-3 with TRBJ2-2; D not certain. CDR3 DNA: TGTGCCACGGGCGGTGCGAACACCGGGGAGCTGTTTTTT. Its protein product is CATGGANTGELFF.